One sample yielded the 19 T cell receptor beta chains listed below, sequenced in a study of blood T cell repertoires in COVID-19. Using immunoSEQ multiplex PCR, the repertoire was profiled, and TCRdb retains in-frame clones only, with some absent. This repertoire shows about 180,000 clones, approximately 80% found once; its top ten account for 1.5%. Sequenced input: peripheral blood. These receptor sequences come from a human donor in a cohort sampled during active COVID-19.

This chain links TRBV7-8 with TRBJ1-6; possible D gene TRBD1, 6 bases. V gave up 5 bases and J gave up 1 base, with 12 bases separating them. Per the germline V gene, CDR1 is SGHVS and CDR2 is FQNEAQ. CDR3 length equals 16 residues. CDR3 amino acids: CASSRRGSSYNSPLHF. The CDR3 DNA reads TGTGCCAGCAGCCGCAGGGGTAGTTCCTATAATTCACCCCTCCACTTT.

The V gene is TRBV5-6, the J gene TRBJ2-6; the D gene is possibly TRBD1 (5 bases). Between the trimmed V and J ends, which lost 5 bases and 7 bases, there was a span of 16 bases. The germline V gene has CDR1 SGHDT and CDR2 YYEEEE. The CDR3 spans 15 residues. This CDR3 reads CASRVVRAGANVLTF. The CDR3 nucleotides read TGTGCCAGCAGGGTGGTCAGGGCCGGCGCCAACGTCCTGACTTTC.

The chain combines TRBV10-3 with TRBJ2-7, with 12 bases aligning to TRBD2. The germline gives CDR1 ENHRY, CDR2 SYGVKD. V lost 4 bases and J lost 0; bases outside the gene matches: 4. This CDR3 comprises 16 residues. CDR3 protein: CAISATSGGPSYEQYF. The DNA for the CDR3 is TGTGCCATCAGTGCGACTAGCGGGGGTCCCTCCTACGAGCAGTACTTC.

CDR3 nucleotide sequence: TGTGCCAGCAGCTTAACAGGGGAAGGAGAGACCCAGTACTTC. Translation: CASSLTGEGETQYF. V usage is TRBV11-2 and J usage is TRBJ2-5; 7 bases line up with TRBD1. V was clipped by 2 bases and J by 4 bases; unmatched bases: 4. The CDR3 spans 14 residues. Germline CDR1 SGHAT, CDR2 FQNNGV. The whole variable domain, remainder taken from reference TRBV11-2 and TRBJ2-5, is EAGVAQSPRYKIIEKRQSVAFWCNPISGHATLYWYQQILGQGPKLLIQFQNNGVVDDSQLPKDRFSAERLKGVDSTLKIQPAKLEDSAVYLCASSLTGEGETQYFGPGTRLLVL.

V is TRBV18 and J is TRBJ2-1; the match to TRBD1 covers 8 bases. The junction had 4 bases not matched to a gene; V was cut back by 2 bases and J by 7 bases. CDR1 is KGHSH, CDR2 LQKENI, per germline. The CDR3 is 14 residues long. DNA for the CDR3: TGTGCCAGCTCACCAACAGGGGGAGTGAATGAGCAGTTCTTC. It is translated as CASSPTGGVNEQFF.

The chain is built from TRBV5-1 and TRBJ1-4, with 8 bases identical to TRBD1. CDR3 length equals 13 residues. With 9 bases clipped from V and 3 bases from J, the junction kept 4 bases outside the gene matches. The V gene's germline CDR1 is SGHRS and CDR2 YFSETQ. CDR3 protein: CATRTGPNEKLFF. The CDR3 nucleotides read TGCGCCACTCGGACAGGGCCTAATGAAAAACTGTTTTTT.

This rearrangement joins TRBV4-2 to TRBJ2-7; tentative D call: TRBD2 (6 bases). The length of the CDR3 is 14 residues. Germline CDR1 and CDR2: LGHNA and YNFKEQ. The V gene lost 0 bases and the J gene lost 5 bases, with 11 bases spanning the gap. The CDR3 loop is CASSQENWGDEQYF. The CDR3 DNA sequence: TGTGCCAGCAGCCAAGAGAACTGGGGGGACGAGCAGTACTTC.

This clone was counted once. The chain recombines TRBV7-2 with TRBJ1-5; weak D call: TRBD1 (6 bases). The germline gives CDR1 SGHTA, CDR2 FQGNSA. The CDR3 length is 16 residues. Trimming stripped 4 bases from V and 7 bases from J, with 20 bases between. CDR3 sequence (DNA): TGTGCCAGCAGCTCCGTTTCGGGGGGCCGAGGGCAGCCCCAGCATTTT. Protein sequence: CASSSVSGGRGQPQHF.

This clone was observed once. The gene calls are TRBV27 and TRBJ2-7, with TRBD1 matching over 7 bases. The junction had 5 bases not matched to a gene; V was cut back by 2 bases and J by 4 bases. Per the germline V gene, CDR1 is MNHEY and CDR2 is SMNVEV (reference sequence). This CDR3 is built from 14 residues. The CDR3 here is CASSLVGTDYEQYF. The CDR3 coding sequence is TGTGCCAGCAGTTTAGTGGGGACAGATTACGAGCAGTACTTC.

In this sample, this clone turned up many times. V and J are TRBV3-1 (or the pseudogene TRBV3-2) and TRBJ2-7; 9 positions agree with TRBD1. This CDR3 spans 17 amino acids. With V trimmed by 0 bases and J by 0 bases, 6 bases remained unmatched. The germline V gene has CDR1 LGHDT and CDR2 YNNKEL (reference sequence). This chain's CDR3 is CASSQDPGQGDSYEQYF. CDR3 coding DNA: TGTGCCAGCAGCCAAGATCCGGGACAGGGAGACTCCTACGAGCAGTACTTC.

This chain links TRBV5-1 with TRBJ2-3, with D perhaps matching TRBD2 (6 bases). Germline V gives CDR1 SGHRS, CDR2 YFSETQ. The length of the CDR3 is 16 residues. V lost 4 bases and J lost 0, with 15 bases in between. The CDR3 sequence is CASSPFAGSSTDTQYF. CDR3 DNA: TGCGCCAGCAGCCCTTTTGCCGGGAGTAGCACAGATACGCAGTATTTT.

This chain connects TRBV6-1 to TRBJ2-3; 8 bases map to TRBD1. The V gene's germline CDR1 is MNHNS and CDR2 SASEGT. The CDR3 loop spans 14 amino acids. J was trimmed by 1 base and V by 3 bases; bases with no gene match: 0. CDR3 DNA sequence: TGTGCCAGCAGTGACAGGGGGCGCACAGATACGCAGTATTTT. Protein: CASSDRGRTDTQYF.

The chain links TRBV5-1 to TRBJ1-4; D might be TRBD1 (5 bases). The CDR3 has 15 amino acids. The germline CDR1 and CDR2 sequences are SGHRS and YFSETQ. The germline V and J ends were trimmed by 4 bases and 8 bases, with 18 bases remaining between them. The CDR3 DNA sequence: TGCGCCAGCAGCACCCAGGGTTCGGAGAGGGAAAAACTGTTTTTT. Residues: CASSTQGSEREKLFF.

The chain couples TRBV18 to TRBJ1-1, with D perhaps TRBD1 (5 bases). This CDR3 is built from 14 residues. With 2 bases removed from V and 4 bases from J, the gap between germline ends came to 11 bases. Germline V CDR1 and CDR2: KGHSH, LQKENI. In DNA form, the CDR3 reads TGTGCCAGCTCACCAAACGGGGGAAGCACTGAAGCTTTCTTT. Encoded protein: CASSPNGGSTEAFF. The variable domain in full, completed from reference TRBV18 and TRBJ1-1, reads NAGVMQNPRHLVRRRGQEARLRCSPMKGHSHVYWYRQLPEEGLKFMVYLQKENIIDESGMPKERFSAEFPKEGPSILRIQQVVRGDSAAYFCASSPNGGSTEAFFGQGTRLTVV.

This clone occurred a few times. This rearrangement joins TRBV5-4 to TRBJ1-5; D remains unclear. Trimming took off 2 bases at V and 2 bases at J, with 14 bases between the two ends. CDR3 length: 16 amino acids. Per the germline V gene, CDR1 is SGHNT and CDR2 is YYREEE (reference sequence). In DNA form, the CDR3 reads TGTGCCAGCAGCTTCGGCCCGGGAGAGGGCAATCAGCCCCAGCATTTT. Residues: CASSFGPGEGNQPQHF.

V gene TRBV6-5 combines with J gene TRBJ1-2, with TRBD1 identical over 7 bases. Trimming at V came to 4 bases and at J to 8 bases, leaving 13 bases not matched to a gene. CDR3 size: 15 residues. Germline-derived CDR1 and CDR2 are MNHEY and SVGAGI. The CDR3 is CASSSLQGRVGGYTF. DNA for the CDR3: TGTGCCAGCAGTTCCTTACAGGGGCGGGTAGGCGGCTACACCTTC.

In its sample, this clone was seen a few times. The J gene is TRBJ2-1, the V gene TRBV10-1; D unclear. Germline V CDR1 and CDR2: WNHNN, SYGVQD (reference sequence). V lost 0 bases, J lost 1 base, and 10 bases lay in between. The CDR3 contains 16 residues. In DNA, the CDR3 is TGCGCCAGCAGTGAGTCGAAAGGCGGATCCTACAATGAGCAGTTCTTC. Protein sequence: CASSESKGGSYNEQFF.

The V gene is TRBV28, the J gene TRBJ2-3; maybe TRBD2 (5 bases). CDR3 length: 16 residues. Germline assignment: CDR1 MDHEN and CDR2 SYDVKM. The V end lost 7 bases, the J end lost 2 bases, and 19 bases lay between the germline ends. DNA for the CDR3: TGTGCCAGCACCCCCCGGGGAACCTTAAACACAGATACGCAGTATTTT. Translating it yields CASTPRGTLNTDTQYF.

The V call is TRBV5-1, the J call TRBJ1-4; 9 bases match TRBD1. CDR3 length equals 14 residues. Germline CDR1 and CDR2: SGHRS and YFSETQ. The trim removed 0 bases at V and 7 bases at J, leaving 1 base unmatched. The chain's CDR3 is CASSLGGQGEKLFF. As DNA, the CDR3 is TGCGCCAGCAGCTTGGGGGGACAGGGTGAAAAACTGTTTTTT.